This T cell receptor (beta chain) was captured by sequencing in a study of Ad26.COV2.S vaccination and SARS-CoV-2 variants (dated by TCRdb to about 2021). For the wider study: Donors in the vaccine arm were drawn from COV1001, a phase I-IIa trial of Ad26.COV2.S in healthy adults that was multicentre, randomized, double-blind and placebo-controlled. Ad26.COV2.S was given intramuscularly at 5x10^10 or 1x10^11 viral particles, as a single shot or as two shots 56 days apart. TCRbeta repertoire sequencing was used to assess the specificity and breadth of SARS-CoV-2-reactive T cell receptors after Ad26.COV2.S vaccination. The TCR-sequenced set comprised approximately 32 samples: some 20 Ad26.COV2.S vaccine recipients, 5 placebo recipients and 8 SARS-CoV-2 convalescent individuals. Participants in the trial were split at random into five groups of five each, receiving low-dose or high-dose Ad26.COV2.S once or twice, or else placebo on both occasions. Investigators remained blinded to trial group allocation during experiments and outcome assessment. What the research found in general, with its limitations: The authors noted that total T cell responses may have been underestimated by the TCR breadth and depth analyses. Vaccine and placebo recipients had comparable non-spike TCR breadth, which fits with the vaccine containing only spike. Substantial breadth of spike-specific CD8+ and CD4+ T cell responses was reported after vaccination. Compared with placebo recipients, Ad26.COV2.S recipients showed higher spike-specific TCR breadth (P = 0.0014). Comparing responses between vaccine doses or regimens was not something the study was powered to do.

TCRbeta CDR3 regions were sequenced with the immunoSEQ Assay. After extraction, genomic DNA underwent amplification by bias-controlled multiplex PCR, followed by high-throughput sequencing. Per the authors' processing: Collapsing and filtering of sequences were performed to quantify the absolute abundance of each unique TCRbeta CDR3 region. Usable DNA was measured by amplifying reference genes present in all nucleated cells, and TCRbeta template counts were normalized to that usable DNA to estimate T cell fraction. Repertoire TCRs were annotated as SARS-CoV-2-specific when V gene, CDR3 amino acid sequence and J gene were exactly matched to a known reactive TCR set. MIRA supplied the reference SARS-CoV-2 TCR set, which was filtered for enrichment in COVID-19-positive ImmuneCODE repertoires so that public or cross-reactive TCRs were removed. Drawing on the MIRA antigens, annotated TCRs were analysed further at the level of specific ORF or position within ORF. Depth was the summed frequency of annotated unique rearrangements, while breadth was defined as annotated unique rearrangements over total unique productive rearrangements. TCR breadth was compared between groups using two-sided Wilcoxon rank-sum tests. Here the immuneACCESS table is served through TCRdb, limited to in-frame sequences with V and J called. Missing clones are a known gap in these copies; in checked studies unresolved V genes cover under half, and the rest lacks a known reason. That table gives V, J and clone size, and the DNA gave D and trimming. Across this sample there are roughly 700,000 clones, with 89% seen only once. The top ten constitute over 1.3% of the sample.

Deletion took 8 bases off V and 0 bases off J, with a span of 14 bases between the germline ends. Looking up the germline V gene yields CDR1 MNHEY and CDR2 SVGAGI. The CDR3 spans 14 residues, from the cysteine through the phenylalanine. The kept DNA is CDR3 alone, 42 bases in frame from the first base. The treatment or condition label, read with the paper, signifies: 15 to 20 received Ad26.COV2.S at low or high dose, single or two shots; 5 received placebo; per-sample allocation not given. For vaccine and placebo recipients, repertoires were sequenced using samples collected on day 63 after the first injection. Between 29 July and 7 August 2020, Cohort 1b enrolled around 25 adults aged 18-55 years at one site in Boston, USA. As a vaccine, Ad26.COV2.S was a replication-incompetent adenovirus type 26 vector that expressed a prefusion-stabilized SARS-CoV-2 spike protein derived from the original Wuhan strain.

Turning to this clone: The antigen it recognizes is unknown. No base-level quality is on record; no much larger clone is a single base apart.

Recombination linked TRBV6-5 to TRBJ2-7; no D gene can be assigned with confidence. The clonotype comes from a person between 18 and 59 years old who received the Ad26.COV2.S COVID-19 vaccine or a placebo. The input for sequencing was peripheral blood, taken in a trial of Ad26.COV2.S vaccine versus placebo. At the DNA level, the sequence is TGTGCCAGCCGACTGCGGACGTACTCCTACGAGCAGTACTTC. This translates into CASRLRTYSYEQYF.